This T cell receptor beta chain comes out of a study of T cell responses to AZD1222 COVID-19 vaccine. The study's findings and limits: The donor cohort was predominantly white British with a female majority, and clonal diversity may have been underestimated. Per reports, nearly half of all spike-specific TCRs target regions that are unmutated in variants. Across spike, vaccine-associated CD4 TCRs were found, dominant at 160-218 and 743-854.

Notes on this clone: Its antigen is as yet unknown.

Germline trimming cut 5 bases from V and 7 bases from J; bases unmatched to any gene: 7. Germline assignment: CDR1 MNHEY and CDR2 SMNVEV (reference sequence). The CDR3 extends over 13 amino acids. TCRdb's table, derived via immunoSEQ multiplex PCR, lists solely in-frame clones and lacks some. Among approximately 61,000 clones listed, about 81% were seen once. The chain combines TRBV27 with TRBJ2-7, with TRBD2 matching 8 bases. The sequence came from an adult who received the AZD1222 COVID-19 vaccine. The sequences come from peripheral blood, collected 28 days after the second AZD1222 dose. CDR3 in amino acids: CASSLGGDTEQYF. The CDR3 DNA is TGTGCCAGCAGTCTCGGGGGGGACACGGAGCAGTACTTC.